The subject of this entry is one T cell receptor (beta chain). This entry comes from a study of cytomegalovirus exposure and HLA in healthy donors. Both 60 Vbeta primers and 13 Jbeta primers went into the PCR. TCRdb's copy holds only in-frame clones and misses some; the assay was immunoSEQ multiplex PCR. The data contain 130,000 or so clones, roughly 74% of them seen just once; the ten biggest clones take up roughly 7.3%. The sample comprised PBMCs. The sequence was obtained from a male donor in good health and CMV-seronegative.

The DNA of the CDR3 is TGTGCCAGCAGCAAATTACAGGGTCACGCTGAAGCTTTCTTT. This gives the protein CASSKLQGHAEAFF. This sequence joins TRBV7-2 and TRBJ1-1; a weak D match, TRBD1 (6 bases). Germline lookup yields CDR1 SGHTA and CDR2 FQGNSA. Trimming pared 5 bases from V and 6 bases from J, leaving 16 bases between. CDR3 size: 14 residues. Full variable domain (rest looked up from reference TRBV7-2 and TRBJ1-1): GAGVSQSPSNKVTEKGKDVELRCDPISGHTALYWYRQSLGQGLEFLIYFQGNSAPDKSGLPSDRFSAERTGGSVSTLTIQRTQQEDSAVYLCASSKLQGHAEAFFGQGTRLTVV.